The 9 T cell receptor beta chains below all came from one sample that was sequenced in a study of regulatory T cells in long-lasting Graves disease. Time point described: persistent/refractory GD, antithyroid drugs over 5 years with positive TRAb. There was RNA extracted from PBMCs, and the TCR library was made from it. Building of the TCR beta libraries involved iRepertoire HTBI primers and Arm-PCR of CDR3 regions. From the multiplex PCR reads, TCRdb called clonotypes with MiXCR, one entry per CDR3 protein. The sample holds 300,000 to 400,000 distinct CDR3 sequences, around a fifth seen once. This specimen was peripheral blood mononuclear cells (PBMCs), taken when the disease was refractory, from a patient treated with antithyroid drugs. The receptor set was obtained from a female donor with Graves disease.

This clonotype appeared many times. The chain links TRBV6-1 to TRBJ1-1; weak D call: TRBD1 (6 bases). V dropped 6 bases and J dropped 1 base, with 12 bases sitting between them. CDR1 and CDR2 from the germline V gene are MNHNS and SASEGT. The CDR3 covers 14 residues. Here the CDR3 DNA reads TGTGCCAGCAGAGGGGGGACATGGAACACTGAAGCTTTCTTT. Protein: CASRGGTWNTEAFF.

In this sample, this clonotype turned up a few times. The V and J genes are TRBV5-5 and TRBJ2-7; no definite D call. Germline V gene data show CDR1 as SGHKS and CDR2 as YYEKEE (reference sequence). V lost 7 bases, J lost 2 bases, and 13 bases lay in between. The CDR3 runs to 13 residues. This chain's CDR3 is CASVSRGPYEQYF. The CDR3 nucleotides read TGTGCCAGCGTCAGTCGCGGCCCCTACGAGCAGTACTTC.

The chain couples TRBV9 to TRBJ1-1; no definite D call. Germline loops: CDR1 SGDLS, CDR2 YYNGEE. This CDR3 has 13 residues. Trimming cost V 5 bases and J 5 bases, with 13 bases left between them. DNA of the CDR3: TGTGCCAGCAGGGAGGCGGTGGGTACTGAAGCTTTCTTT. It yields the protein CASREAVGTEAFF.

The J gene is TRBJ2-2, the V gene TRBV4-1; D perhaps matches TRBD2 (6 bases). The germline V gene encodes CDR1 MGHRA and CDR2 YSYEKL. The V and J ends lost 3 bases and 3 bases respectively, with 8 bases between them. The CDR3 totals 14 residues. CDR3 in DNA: TGCGCCAGCAGCCAGGGACTGTACACCGGGGAGCTGTTTTTT. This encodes CASSQGLYTGELFF.

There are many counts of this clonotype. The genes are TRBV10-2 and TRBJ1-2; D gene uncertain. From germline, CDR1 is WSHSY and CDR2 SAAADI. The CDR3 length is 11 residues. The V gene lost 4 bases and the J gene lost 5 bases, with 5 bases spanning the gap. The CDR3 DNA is TGCGCCAGCAGTGGGGGTTATGGCTACACCTTC. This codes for CASSGGYGYTF.

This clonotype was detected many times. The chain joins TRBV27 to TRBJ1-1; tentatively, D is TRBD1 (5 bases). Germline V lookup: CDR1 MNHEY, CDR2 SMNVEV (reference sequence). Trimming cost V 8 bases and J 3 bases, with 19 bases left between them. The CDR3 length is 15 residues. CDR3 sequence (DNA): TGTGCCAGCTCTTTTACTGGGCAGGGTTACACTGAAGCTTTCTTT. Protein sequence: CASSFTGQGYTEAFF.

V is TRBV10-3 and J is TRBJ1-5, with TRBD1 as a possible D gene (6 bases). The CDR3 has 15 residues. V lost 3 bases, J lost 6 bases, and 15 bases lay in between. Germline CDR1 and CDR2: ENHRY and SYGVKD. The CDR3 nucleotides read TGTGCCATCAGTGATGTACTGACAGGAACTCAGCCCCAGCATTTT. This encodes CAISDVLTGTQPQHF.

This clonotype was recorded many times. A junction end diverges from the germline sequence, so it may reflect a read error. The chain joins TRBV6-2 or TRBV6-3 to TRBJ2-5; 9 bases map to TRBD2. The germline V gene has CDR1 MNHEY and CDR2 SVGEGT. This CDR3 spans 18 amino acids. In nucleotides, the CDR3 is TGTGCCAGCAGCTACTCGTTAGCGGGGGCCGAATTACAAGAGACCCAGTACTTC. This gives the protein CASSYSLAGAELQETQYF.

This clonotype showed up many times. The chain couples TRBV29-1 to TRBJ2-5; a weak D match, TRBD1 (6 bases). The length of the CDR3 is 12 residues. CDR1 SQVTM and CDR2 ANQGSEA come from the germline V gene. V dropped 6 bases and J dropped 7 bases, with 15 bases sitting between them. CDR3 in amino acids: CSVAGAVGTQYF. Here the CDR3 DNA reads TGCAGCGTAGCAGGGGCCGTTGGGACCCAGTACTTC. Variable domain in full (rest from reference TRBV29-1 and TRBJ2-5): SAVISQKPSRDICQRGTSLTIQCQVDSQVTMMFWYRQQPGQSLTLIATANQGSEATYESGFVIDKFPISRPNLTFSTLTVSNMSPEDSSIYLCSVAGAVGTQYFGPGTRLLVL.